Listed below are T cell receptor beta chains from one sample, sequenced in a study of CD8 T cells in ankylosing spondylitis. Each CDR3 protein is one row after TCRdb ran MiXCR on the 5' RACE reads. Found here are tens of thousands of distinct CDR3 sequences, approximately 5.9% of them singletons; the top ten hold approximately 12%. The sequenced material came from blood, either unsorted or a sorted T cell fraction (not recorded which). Receptor source: a male donor with ankylosing spondylitis or in good health (not recorded which). Both conserved end residues are part of each CDR3. The D gene is left open where the match is weak. The size entry is marked missing in some rows and otherwise reads once, few, many or a size class.

TRBV7-2,.,TRBJ2-1,many,TGTGCCAGCGGTCGGGGGGCCGCGTACAATGAGCAGTTCTTC,CASGRGAAYNEQFF
TRBV28,.,TRBJ2-7,many,TGTGCCAGCAGTTTCGGCTGGGGCGAGCAGTACTTC,CASSFGWGEQYF
TRBV7-9,TRBD1,TRBJ1-2,.,TGTGGCAGCAGCCGAGGTGGGACAGGGGGTGGCGGCTACACCTTC,CGSSRGGTGGGGYTF
TRBV10-1,.,TRBJ2-1,many,TGCGCCAGCAGTGATGCCAATGAGCAGTTCTTC,CASSDANEQFF
TRBV10-3,.,TRBJ2-7,many,TGTGCCTCCCAAGTCCCCAGCTCCTACGAGCAGTACTTC,CASQVPSSYEQYF
TRBV24-1,.,TRBJ2-7,many,TGTGCCACCAGTGATTCCACCTACTACGAGCAGTACTTC,CATSDSTYYEQYF
TRBV11-1,.,TRBJ2-1,many,TGTGCCAGCAGCTCGGACTACCCTGAGCAGTTCTTC,CASSSDYPEQFF
TRBV12-3/TRBV12-4,.,TRBJ1-1,many,TGTGCCAGCAGTTTTACTGGGACTGAAGCTTTCTTT,CASSFTGTEAFF
TRBV5-1,.,TRBJ1-1,many,TGCGCCAGCAGGACAGGGAACACTGAAGCTTTCTTT,CASRTGNTEAFF
TRBV24-1,TRBD2,TRBJ2-7,many,TGTGCCACCAGTGATCACCGAGCGGGGAGGAACTCCTACGAGCAGTACTTC,CATSDHRAGRNSYEQYF
TRBV20-1,.,TRBJ1-2,many,TGCAGTGCTAGAGATGGTAATGGGAGAGGCTACACCTTC,CSARDGNGRGYTF
TRBV7-9,.,TRBJ1-1,many,TGTGCCAGCAGCTTAGCGTGGGACACTGAAGCTTTCTTT,CASSLAWDTEAFF
TRBV5-5,.,TRBJ2-7,many,TGTGCCAGCAGCGGGAGCTCCTACGAGCAGTACTTC,CASSGSSYEQYF
TRBV28,TRBD1,TRBJ2-7,few,TGTGCCAGCAGTCGACCGGGACAGTCCTACGAGCAGTACTTC,CASSRPGQSYEQYF
TRBV24-1,.,TRBJ2-1,many,TGTGCCACCAGTGATTTGTTGGGGGGCAATGAGCAGTTCTTC,CATSDLLGGNEQFF
TRBV20-1,.,TRBJ2-3,many,TGCAGTGCTAGAGATTGGCAGGGCTCTAGCACAGATACGCAGTATTTT,CSARDWQGSSTDTQYF
TRBV28,TRBD1,TRBJ2-7,many,TGTGCCAGTCGGACAGGGTCCTACGAGCAGTACTTC,CASRTGSYEQYF
TRBV5-1,TRBD1,TRBJ2-7,many,TGCGCCAGCAGCTATGACAGGGTGGTGAGCTCCTACGAGCAGTACTTC,CASSYDRVVSSYEQYF
TRBV28,.,TRBJ1-4,many,TGTGCCAGCAGCCACCCAAGGGACCCGGGGACGGAAAAACTGTTTTTT,CASSHPRDPGTEKLFF
TRBV27,.,TRBJ2-5,many,TGTGCCAGCAGTTTGTTTGCGGGTGTGGCCCAGTACTTC,CASSLFAGVAQYF
TRBV21-1,.,TRBJ1-5,many,TGTGCCAGCAGCAAAGCAATGGACAGGGACAATCAGCCCCAGCATTTT,CASSKAMDRDNQPQHF
TRBV2,TRBD2,TRBJ2-5,many,TGTGCCAGCAGTGTGACTAGCGGGAAAGGGAAGACCCAGTACTTC,CASSVTSGKGKTQYF
TRBV6-5,TRBD1,TRBJ1-2,many,TGTGCCAGCAGGCAGGGGGTGCATGGCTACACCTTC,CASRQGVHGYTF
TRBV21-1,.,TRBJ2-5,many,TGTGCCAGCAGCTCGTCGGGAGCCTGGCGGGAAGAGACCCAGTACTTC,CASSSSGAWREETQYF
TRBV7-2,.,TRBJ1-1,few,TGTGCCAGCAGCTTCTACGGGACCGCCGTGACAGCTTTCTTT,CASSFYGTAVTAFF
TRBV11-1,.,TRBJ1-1,many,TGTGCCAGCAGTTGGCAGGGTGGTGTTGGAGCTGAAGCTTTCTTT,CASSWQGGVGAEAFF
TRBV6-1,.,TRBJ2-2,many,TGTGCCAGCAGTGAATTTAGGAGAGGAACCGGGGAGCTGTTTTTT,CASSEFRRGTGELFF
TRBV12-3/TRBV12-4,TRBD2,TRBJ2-1,few,TGTGCCAGCAGTTTAAGAGCGGGAGCACAGGATGAGCAGTTCTTC,CASSLRAGAQDEQFF
TRBV7-2,TRBD2,TRBJ2-3,many,TGTGCCAGCAGCTTGCTAGCGGGGGACCATACGCAGTATTTT,CASSLLAGDHTQYF
TRBV20-1,TRBD1,TRBJ2-7,many,TGCAGTGCTAGAGACCAAGGACAGGGAACCCACGAGCAGTACTTC,CSARDQGQGTHEQYF
TRBV9,TRBD2,TRBJ2-1,many,TGTGCCAGCAGCGTAGATCCAGCGGGGGGCCAATACAATGAGCAGTTCTTC,CASSVDPAGGQYNEQFF
TRBV29-1,.,TRBJ2-5,medium-sized,TGCAGCGCCGCGAGGGGTGGCCAAGAGACCCAGTACTTC,CSAARGGQETQYF
TRBV5-1,.,TRBJ2-7,many,TGCGCCAGCAGCCCCGACGTGGCTAGGGTCGAGCAGTACTTC,CASSPDVARVEQYF
TRBV20-1,TRBD1,TRBJ2-2,many,TGCAGTGCTAGAAGCCCCGGGACAGGGCTCACCGGGGAGCTGTTTTTT,CSARSPGTGLTGELFF
TRBV7-8,.,TRBJ2-2,few,TGTGCCAGCAGCTATTATTCCGGGGAGCTGTTTTTT,CASSYYSGELFF
TRBV29-1,TRBD1,TRBJ1-1,many,TGCAGCAGCCGGGACAGTAACACTGAAGCTTTCTTT,CSSRDSNTEAFF
TRBV7-9,.,TRBJ2-7,many,TGTGCCAGCAGCCACCCTGTACAGGATTCCTACGAGCAGTACTTC,CASSHPVQDSYEQYF
TRBV20-1,.,TRBJ2-1,many,TGCAGTGCTAGAGACGTGGGCCAGGAAGAGCAGTTCTTC,CSARDVGQEEQFF
TRBV7-9,.,TRBJ2-6,many,TGTGCCAGCAGCTTAGACAGCCTGGACGTCCTGACTTTC,CASSLDSLDVLTF
TRBV10-2,TRBD2,TRBJ2-5,many,TGCGCCAGCAGGAGGGGCCTAGCGGAAGAGACCCAGTACTTC,CASRRGLAEETQYF
TRBV19,TRBD2,TRBJ2-3,many,TGTGCCAGTAGTATTGCCGGGAGGATCGAAACGCAGTATTTT,CASSIAGRIETQYF
TRBV7-9,.,TRBJ1-6,many,TGTGCCAGCAGCCCGGCGGACTCCTATAATTCACCCCTCCACTTT,CASSPADSYNSPLHF
TRBV5-1,TRBD2,TRBJ2-1,many,TGCGCCAGCAGCCTCGGACTAGCGGATACCAATGAGCAGTTCTTC,CASSLGLADTNEQFF
TRBV12-3/TRBV12-4,.,TRBJ1-1,many,TGTGCCAGCAGCCTCGATAGGGGGATGAACACTGAAGCTTTCTTT,CASSLDRGMNTEAFF
TRBV9,.,TRBJ1-2,many,TGTGCCAGCAGCGCCCCGTCGACACCTTACACCTTC,CASSAPSTPYTF
TRBV5-1,TRBD2,TRBJ2-7,many,TGCGCCAGCAGCTTGGTTGGTAGCGGGGCTCCTTCGGACGAGCAGTACTTC,CASSLVGSGAPSDEQYF
TRBV5-1,.,TRBJ2-4,.,TGCGCCAGCAGCTTGGAGGCAAACAACATTCAGTACTTC,CASSLEANNIQYF
TRBV20-1,.,TRBJ1-1,many,TGCAGTGCTTGCCGACAGAACACTGAAGCTTTCTTT,CSACRQNTEAFF
TRBV12-3/TRBV12-4,.,TRBJ2-1,medium-sized,TGTGCCAGCAACCAACAGGGACGCAATGAGCAGTTCTTC,CASNQQGRNEQFF
TRBV20-1,.,TRBJ2-7,many,TGCAGTGCTAAGAGTGACTACGAGCAGTACTTC,CSAKSDYEQYF
TRBV15,TRBD2,TRBJ2-5,many,TGTGCCACCAGCAGTAGCGGGAAAAAAGAGACCCAGTACTTC,CATSSSGKKETQYF
TRBV9,TRBD1,TRBJ2-5,many,TGTGCCAGCAGCGTACTGATGACAGGGAAAGAGACCCAGTACTTC,CASSVLMTGKETQYF
TRBV24-1,.,TRBJ2-2,medium-sized,TGTGCCACCAGTGATCAGCGGGACACCGGGGAGCTGTTTTTT,CATSDQRDTGELFF